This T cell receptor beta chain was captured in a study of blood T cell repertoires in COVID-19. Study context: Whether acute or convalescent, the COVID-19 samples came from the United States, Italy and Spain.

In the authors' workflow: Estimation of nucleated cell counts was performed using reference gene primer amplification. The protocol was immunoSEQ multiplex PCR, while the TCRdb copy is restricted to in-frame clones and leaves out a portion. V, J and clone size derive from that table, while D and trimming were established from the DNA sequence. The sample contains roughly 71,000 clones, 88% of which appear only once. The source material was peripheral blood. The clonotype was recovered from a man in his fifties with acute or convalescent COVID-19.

The CDR3 DNA sequence: TGTGCCAGCTCACCGAGGGCAGGGGACTCCTACGAGCAGTACTTC. Protein product: CASSPRAGDSYEQYF. This chain joins TRBV18 and TRBJ2-7, with D tentatively TRBD1 (6 bases). CDR3 size: 15 residues. Germline V gene sequence: CDR1 KGHSH, CDR2 LQKENI. Trimming removed 3 bases at V and 0 bases at J, with 12 bases between.